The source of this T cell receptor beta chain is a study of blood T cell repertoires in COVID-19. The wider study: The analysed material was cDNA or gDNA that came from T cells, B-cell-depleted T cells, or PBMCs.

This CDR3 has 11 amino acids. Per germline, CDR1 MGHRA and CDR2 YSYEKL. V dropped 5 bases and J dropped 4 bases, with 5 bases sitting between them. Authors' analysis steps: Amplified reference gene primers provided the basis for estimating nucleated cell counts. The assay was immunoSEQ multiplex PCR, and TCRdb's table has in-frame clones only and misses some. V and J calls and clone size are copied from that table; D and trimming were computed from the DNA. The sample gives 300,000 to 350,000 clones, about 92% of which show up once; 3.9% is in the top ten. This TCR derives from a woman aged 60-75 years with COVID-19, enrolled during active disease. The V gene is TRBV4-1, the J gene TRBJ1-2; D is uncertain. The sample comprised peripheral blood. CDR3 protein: CASSYSYGYTF. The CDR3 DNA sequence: TGCGCCAGCAGCTACTCCTATGGCTACACCTTC.